A single sample is the source of the 10 T cell receptor beta chains below, sequenced in a study of human T cells and chemical hapten exposure. Noted time point: pre-sensitization, week 0. The treatment: therapeutic diphenylcyclopropenone sensitization with weekly scalp DPC. One entry per CDR3 protein, called by TCRdb with MiXCR from the RACE reads. This table holds approximately 370,000 distinct CDR3 sequences, around 5.5% found once. The specimen was whole blood, collected in connection with sensitization to the hapten diphenylcyclopropenone (DPC). Receptors were obtained from a young woman with alopecia areata. Some clones in this sample may be carry-over from other donors' samples.

This clonotype was detected many times. The chain couples TRBV5-1 to TRBJ2-1; D unclear. Per the germline V gene, CDR1 is SGHRS and CDR2 is YFSETQ. V was trimmed by 0 bases and J by 7 bases, leaving 5 bases between them. This CDR3 has 12 amino acids. The CDR3 DNA reads TGCGCCAGCAGCTTGGGACGGAATGAGCAGTTCTTC. Protein product: CASSLGRNEQFF.

This clonotype came up many times. V gene TRBV28 combines with J gene TRBJ2-7; D ambiguous. Per germline, CDR1 MDHEN and CDR2 SYDVKM. CDR3 length: 15 amino acids. Between the trimmed V and J ends, which lost 7 bases and 0 bases, there was a span of 16 bases. For the CDR3, the DNA is TGTGCCAGCACCTCAAGAGAGCAAATCTCCTACGAGCAGTACTTC. The encoded protein is CASTSREQISYEQYF.

This clonotype occurred many times. The chain recombines TRBV7-2 with TRBJ1-5, with D possibly TRBD1 on 5 matching bases. Looked up from germline, CDR1 is SGHTA and CDR2 is FQGNSA. There are 13 residues in the CDR3. Trimming cost V 5 bases and J 5 bases, with 10 bases left between them. The CDR3: CASSRDRYQPQHF. The CDR3 coding sequence is TGTGCCAGCAGCCGTGACAGATATCAGCCCCAGCATTTT. Variable domain in full (rest from reference TRBV7-2 and TRBJ1-5): GAGVSQSPSNKVTEKGKDVELRCDPISGHTALYWYRQSLGQGLEFLIYFQGNSAPDKSGLPSDRFSAERTGGSVSTLTIQRTQQEDSAVYLCASSRDRYQPQHFGDGTRLSIL.

The genes are TRBV9 and TRBJ1-5; 8 bases are a match to TRBD1. The CDR3 loop spans 15 amino acids. The V gene end was trimmed by 3 bases and the J gene end by 4 bases; junction bases not matched to a gene: 6. The V gene's germline CDR1 is SGDLS and CDR2 YYNGEE. The chain's CDR3 is CASSATGAWNQPQHF. The CDR3 DNA is TGTGCCAGCAGCGCGACAGGGGCCTGGAATCAGCCCCAGCATTTT. The variable domain in full, completed from reference TRBV9 and TRBJ1-5, reads DSGVTQTPKHLITATGQRVTLRCSPRSGDLSVYWYQQSLDQGLQFLIQYYNGEERAKGNILERFSAQQFPDLHSELNLSSLELGDSALYFCASSATGAWNQPQHFGDGTRLSIL.

V gene TRBV14 combines with J gene TRBJ2-2, with a possible D match to TRBD2 (5 bases). V dropped 1 base and J dropped 6 bases, with 18 bases sitting between them. CDR1 is SGHDN, CDR2 FVKESK, per germline. There are 17 residues in the CDR3. CDR3 region: CASSQVYRTGYPGELFF. The CDR3 nucleotides read TGTGCCAGCAGCCAAGTCTATCGCACGGGGTATCCCGGGGAGCTGTTTTTT.

To note about this clonotype: One end of the junction fails to match germline, which may point to a read error. The chain couples TRBV29-1 to TRBJ2-3, with 9 bases identical to TRBD2. The germline gives CDR1 SQVTM, CDR2 ANQGSEA. This CDR3 contains 16 residues. The CDR3 reads CSVEGTSRSSTDTQYF. The CDR3 region has the DNA TGCAGCGTGGAAGGGACTAGCAGAAGTAGCACAGATACGCAGTATTTT.

The chain recombines TRBV9 with TRBJ2-2; D call uncertain. Per the germline V gene, CDR1 is SGDLS and CDR2 is YYNGEE. Trimming removed 7 bases from V and 5 bases from J, with 15 bases in between. The CDR3 runs 14 residues. This chain's CDR3 is CASRDGSLTGELFF. DNA of the CDR3: TGTGCCAGCCGCGACGGCAGCCTTACCGGGGAGCTGTTTTTT.

V gene TRBV29-1 combines with J gene TRBJ2-5, with TRBD1 identical over 8 bases. V shed 3 bases, J shed 5 bases, and the junction held 5 bases outside the gene matches. This CDR3 region has 13 residues. Per the germline V gene, CDR1 is SQVTM and CDR2 is ANQGSEA. The CDR3 DNA reads as TGCAGCGTTGATCAGGGGGCTTGGGAGACCCAGTACTTC. Translating gives CSVDQGAWETQYF.

About this clonotype itself: Since a much larger clone is just one base distant, this may be a read error. The chain employs TRBV5-5 and TRBJ2-7, with unresolved D. Germline V CDR1 and CDR2: SGHKS, YYEKEE (reference sequence). The CDR3 runs 12 residues. The CDR3 DNA follows: TGTGTCAGCAGCCCGGATTCTTACGAGCAGTACTTC. Protein sequence: CVSSPDSYEQYF.

In its sample, this clonotype was seen many times. The chain recombines TRBV24-1 with TRBJ2-1, with 9 nucleotides matching TRBD2. V gave up 3 bases and J gave up 8 bases; unmatched junction bases: 10. The V gene's germline CDR1 is KGHDR and CDR2 SFDVKD. This CDR3 is built from 16 residues. The CDR3 region is CATSDAVVSGGHEQFF. The CDR3 region has the DNA TGTGCCACCAGTGATGCAGTAGTTAGCGGGGGACATGAGCAGTTCTTC.